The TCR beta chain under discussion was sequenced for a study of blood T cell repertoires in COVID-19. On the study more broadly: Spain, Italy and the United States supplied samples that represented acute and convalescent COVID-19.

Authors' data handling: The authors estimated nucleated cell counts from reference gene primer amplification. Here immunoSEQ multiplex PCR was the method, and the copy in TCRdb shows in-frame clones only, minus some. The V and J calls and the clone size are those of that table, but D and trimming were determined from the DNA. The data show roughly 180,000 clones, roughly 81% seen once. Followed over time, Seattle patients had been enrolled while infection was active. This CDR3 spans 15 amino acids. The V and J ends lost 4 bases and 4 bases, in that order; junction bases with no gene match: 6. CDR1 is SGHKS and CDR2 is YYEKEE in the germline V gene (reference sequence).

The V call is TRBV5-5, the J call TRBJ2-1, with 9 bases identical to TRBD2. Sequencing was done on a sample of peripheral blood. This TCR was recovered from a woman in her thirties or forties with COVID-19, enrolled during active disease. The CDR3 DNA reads TGTGCCAGCAGCCAGGGACTAGCAGCGTACAATGAGCAGTTCTTC. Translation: CASSQGLAAYNEQFF.